This T cell receptor (beta chain) derives from a study of identical twins. Study conclusions and caveats: Excess low generation probability was seen in twin-shared out-of-frame alpha sequences. Out-of-frame beta chain sequences displayed weaker excess sharing between twins. Invariant MAIT and iNKT cells may have partly biased zero-insertion analyses.

Healthy Caucasians were all of the donors. TCRdb re-called the 5' RACE reads with MiXCR, one entry per CDR3 protein. The sample includes around 280,000 distinct CDR3 sequences, roughly 8.6% seen only once; the top ten take approximately 2%. CDR1 and CDR2 from the germline V gene are SEHNR and FQNEAQ (reference sequence). The CDR3 sequence is 14 residues long. The junction had 7 bases not matched to a gene; V was cut back by 5 bases and J by 4 bases. A remark on this clonotype: The antigen is not known.

This sample was shared with a second study, whose subject was yellow fever vaccine responses in identical twins.

The rearrangement uses TRBV7-9 and TRBJ2-5; 7 nucleotides match TRBD2. The sample comprised memory (CD45RO+) T cells sorted from blood. The source is a woman aged 18-35 years in good health. The CDR3 DNA reads as TGTGCCAGCAGCCCTCGCGGGGGTTTAGAGACCCAGTACTTC. Translated, it gives CASSPRGGLETQYF.